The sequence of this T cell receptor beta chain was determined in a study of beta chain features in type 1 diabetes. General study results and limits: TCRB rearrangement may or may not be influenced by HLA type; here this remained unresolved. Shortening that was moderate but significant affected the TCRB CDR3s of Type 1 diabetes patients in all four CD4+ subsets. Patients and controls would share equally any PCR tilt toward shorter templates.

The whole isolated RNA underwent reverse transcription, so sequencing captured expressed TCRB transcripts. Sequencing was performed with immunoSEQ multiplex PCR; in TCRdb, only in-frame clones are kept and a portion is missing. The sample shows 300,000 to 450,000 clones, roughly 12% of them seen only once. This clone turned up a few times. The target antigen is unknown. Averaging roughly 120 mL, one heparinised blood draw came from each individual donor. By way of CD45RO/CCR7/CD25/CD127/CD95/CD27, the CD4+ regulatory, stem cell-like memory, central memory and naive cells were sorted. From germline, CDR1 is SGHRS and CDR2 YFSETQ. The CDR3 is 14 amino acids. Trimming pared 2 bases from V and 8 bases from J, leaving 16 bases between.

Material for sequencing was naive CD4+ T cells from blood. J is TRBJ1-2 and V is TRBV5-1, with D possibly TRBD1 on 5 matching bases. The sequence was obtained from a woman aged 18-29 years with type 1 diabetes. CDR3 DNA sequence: TGCGCCAGCAGCTTTTCGGGACTGCCGGAGGGCTACACCTTC. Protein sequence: CASSFSGLPEGYTF. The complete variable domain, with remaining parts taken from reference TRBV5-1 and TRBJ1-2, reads KAGVTQTPRYLIKTRGQQVTLSCSPISGHRSVSWYQQTPGQGLQFLFEYFSETQRNKGNFPGRFSGRQFSNSRSEMNVSTLELGDSALYLCASSFSGLPEGYTFGSGTRLTVV.